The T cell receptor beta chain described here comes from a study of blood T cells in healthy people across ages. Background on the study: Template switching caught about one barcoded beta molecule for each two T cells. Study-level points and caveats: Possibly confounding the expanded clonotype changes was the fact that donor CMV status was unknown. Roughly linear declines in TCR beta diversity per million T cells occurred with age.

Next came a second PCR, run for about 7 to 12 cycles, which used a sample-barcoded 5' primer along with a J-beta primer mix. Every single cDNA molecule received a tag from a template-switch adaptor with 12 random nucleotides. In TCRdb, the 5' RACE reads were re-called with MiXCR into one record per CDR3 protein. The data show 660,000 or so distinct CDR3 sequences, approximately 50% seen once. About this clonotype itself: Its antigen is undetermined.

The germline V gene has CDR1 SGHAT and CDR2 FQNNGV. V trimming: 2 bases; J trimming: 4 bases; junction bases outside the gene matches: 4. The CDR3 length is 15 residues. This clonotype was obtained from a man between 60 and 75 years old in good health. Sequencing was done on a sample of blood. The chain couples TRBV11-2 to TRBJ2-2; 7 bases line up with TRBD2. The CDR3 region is CASSLRGDGTGELFF. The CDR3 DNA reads TGTGCCAGCAGCTTACGGGGGGATGGCACCGGGGAGCTGTTTTTT.